This T cell receptor (beta chain) was recorded in a study of early T cells in non-severe SARS-CoV-2 infection (dated by TCRdb to the early 2020s). In terms of the full investigation: Because TCR sequencing was done on bulk RNA from unsorted whole blood, the alpha and beta chains could not be paired.

To prepare the library, 5' RACE was applied. Sequenced on a NextSeq 500. In the TCR library protocol, unique molecular identifiers were attached to individual cDNA molecules to correct for PCR bias and sequencing error. Sequencing covered both TCR alpha and beta chains, and within each sample the abundances of alpha and beta sequences were tightly co-correlated. Per the source publication's procedure: Decombinator V4 was used to perform V gene, J gene and CDR3 annotation of TCR sequences. TCRs were defined as expanded if a significant change between any two time points was detected under a Poisson model with p below 0.0001. TCR abundances were normalised to the total number of TCRs sequenced per sample and were expressed as counts per million. TRAV1-2 paired with TRAJ12, TRAJ20 or TRAJ33 defined MAIT TCRs, while TRAV10 paired with TRAJ18 defined iNKT TCRs. VDJdb, accessed 1 November 2021, was searched for CMV, EBV and SARS-CoV-2 annotated TCRs, with TCRs annotated for multiple antigens excluded. The public reads were reanalyzed by TCRdb: fastp trimming at Q25, MiXCR alignment, in-frame beta chains only. Rows with a matching CDR3 protein are joined into one entry that keeps the most common DNA and genes. TCRdb's processing, not the study's, gives the V and J calls here. The sample yields roughly 56,000 distinct CDR3 sequences; about 14% were counted once. Of the sample, 4.1% is held by the ten largest clones.

Set within a cohort of healthcare workers in London, UK, this nested case-control study involved weekly PCR testing of nasopharyngeal swabs along with blood sampling. Healthcare workers were recruited between 23 and 31 March 2020, during the week of the UK lockdown, and were followed weekly for up to roughly 15 weeks. A remark on this clonotype: Its target antigen remains unknown. No base-level quality is on record; no much larger clone is a single base apart.

The paper's findings and limits, for the study overall: Matching against VDJdb was skewed toward anti-spike CD8 responses, likely underestimated virus-specific expansions, and missed private and CD4 specificities.

The CDR3 runs 12 residues from the cysteine to the phenylalanine. Only the CDR3 DNA is retained, 36 bases long and in frame from the first base. CDR1 MGHDK and CDR2 SYGVNS are derived from the germline V gene. The chain couples TRBV25-1 to TRBJ2-7; no D segment can be confidently identified. This TCR came from an adult who was a healthcare worker with PCR-confirmed SARS-CoV-2 infection or an uninfected control (not recorded which). The source material was whole blood, sampled at baseline. The CDR3 region has the sequence CVFGTSSYEQYF. The sequenced DNA: TGTGTCTTCGGAACATCTTCCTACGAGCAGTACTTC.